These 11 T cell receptor beta chains came from one sample sequenced in a study of cytomegalovirus exposure and HLA in healthy donors. The study ran its PCR with 60 Vbeta and 13 Jbeta primers. Generated by immunoSEQ multiplex PCR, the TCRdb table keeps only in-frame clones and is missing some. The table lists approximately 130,000 clones, about three quarters of them singletons, with about 2% in the top ten. Sequencing was done on a sample of PBMCs. The receptors come from a female donor in good health and CMV-seropositive.

V gene TRBV28 combines with J gene TRBJ1-2, with D perhaps TRBD1 (5 bases). Trimming removed 7 bases at V and 1 base at J, with 13 bases between. Per germline, CDR1 MDHEN and CDR2 SYDVKM. The CDR3 has 14 residues. The CDR3 loop is CASTQGRLNYGYTF. In nucleotides, the CDR3 is TGTGCCAGCACTCAGGGCAGGCTTAACTATGGCTACACCTTC.

V gene TRBV11-2 combines with J gene TRBJ2-5, with 7 positions matching TRBD2. The CDR3 consists of 14 residues. Per the germline V gene, CDR1 is SGHAT and CDR2 is FQNNGV. V lost 5 bases to trimming and J lost 2 bases; unmatched junction nucleotides: 5. CDR3 sequence: CASSPGLSQETQYF. The CDR3 coding sequence is TGTGCCAGCAGCCCGGGACTATCTCAAGAGACCCAGTACTTC.

As DNA, the CDR3 is TGTGCCAGCTCACCGGACAGGGCGGGAGAGCAGTACTTC. Protein product: CASSPDRAGEQYF. The chain joins TRBV18 to TRBJ2-7, with 8 bases matching TRBD1. This CDR3 is built from 13 residues. The trim removed 3 bases at V and 7 bases at J, leaving 5 bases unmatched. Germline V CDR1 and CDR2: KGHSH, LQKENI.

Worth noting for this clone: One end of the junction does not line up with germline, which may come from a read error. For the CDR3, the DNA is TGTGCCAGCCCACCCGCGGGAGTTTCCTACGAGCAGTACTTC. Protein: CASPPAGVSYEQYF. The chain is built from TRBV18 and TRBJ2-7; TRBD2 matches at 7 bases. The CDR3 length is 14 residues. From germline, CDR1 is KGHSH and CDR2 LQKENI.

The chain recombines TRBV5-1 with TRBJ1-2; no definite D call. Germline CDR1 reads SGHRS; CDR2 reads YFSETQ. The CDR3 consists of 11 residues. V was shortened by 0 bases and J by 8 bases, with 5 bases between the two germline ends. The CDR3 DNA reads as TGCGCCAGCAGCTTGGACGGGGGCTACACCTTC. Its protein product is CASSLDGGYTF.

This clone was detected only once. DNA for the CDR3: TGCGCCAGCAGCCTCAGGGAGGCCAACTATGGCTACACCTTC. Its translation: CASSLREANYGYTF. V and J are TRBV5-1 and TRBJ1-2; D possibly corresponds to TRBD1 (5 bases). The CDR3 is 14 residues long. The V end lost 4 bases, the J end lost 2 bases, and 12 bases lay between the germline ends. The germline V gene has CDR1 SGHRS and CDR2 YFSETQ.

The chain carries TRBV7-9 and TRBJ2-5, with no clear D. The V and J ends lost 5 bases and 2 bases respectively, with 3 bases between them. This CDR3 spans 11 amino acids. The germline V gene has CDR1 SEHNR and CDR2 FQNEAQ (reference sequence). In nucleotides, the CDR3 is TGTGCCAGCAGCCTTCAAGAGACCCAGTACTTC. Translation: CASSLQETQYF.

The chain uses TRBV11-3 and TRBJ2-1; D call uncertain. Per the germline V gene, CDR1 is SGHNT and CDR2 is YENEEA. The CDR3 is 15 residues long. V was clipped by 1 base and J by 0 bases, with 7 bases between them. The CDR3 protein is CASSLGGDSYNEQFF. CDR3 DNA: TGTGCCAGCAGCTTAGGAGGCGACTCCTACAATGAGCAGTTCTTC. Drawing the rest from reference TRBV11-3 and TRBJ2-1, the complete variable domain is EAGVVQSPRYKIIEKKQPVAFWCNPISGHNTLYWYLQNLGQGPELLIRYENEEAVDDSQLPKDRFSAERLKGVDSTLKIQPAELGDSAVYLCASSLGGDSYNEQFFGPGTRLTVL.

This clone turned up a few times. The V and J genes are TRBV5-1 and TRBJ2-7, with 7 positions matching TRBD1. Trimming took 0 bases from V and 2 from J; bases not matched to a gene: 2. This CDR3 comprises 14 residues. Germline V CDR1 and CDR2: SGHRS, YFSETQ. The CDR3 spells CASSLDGQAYEQYF. For the CDR3, the DNA is TGCGCCAGCAGCTTGGACGGACAGGCCTACGAGCAGTACTTC.

The chain uses TRBV5-5 and TRBJ2-7, with D perhaps TRBD2 (5 bases). The CDR3 loop spans 13 amino acids. V was cut by 4 bases and J by 6 bases, with 14 bases left in between. Germline V gene lookup returns CDR1 SGHKS and CDR2 YYEKEE (reference sequence). For the CDR3, the DNA is TGTGCCAGCAGCAGTCCGAGGGTAAGCGAGCAGTACTTC. Translation: CASSSPRVSEQYF.

DNA of the CDR3: TGTGCCAGCAGCTTGGCGGGTCTGCAGGGGGCCACAGATACGCAGTATTTT. It encodes CASSLAGLQGATDTQYF. This chain joins TRBV5-6 and TRBJ2-3; TRBD1 matches at 8 bases. Germline trimming cut 0 bases from V and 2 bases from J; bases unmatched to any gene: 8. Germline-derived CDR1 and CDR2 are SGHDT and YYEEEE. The CDR3 runs to 17 residues.